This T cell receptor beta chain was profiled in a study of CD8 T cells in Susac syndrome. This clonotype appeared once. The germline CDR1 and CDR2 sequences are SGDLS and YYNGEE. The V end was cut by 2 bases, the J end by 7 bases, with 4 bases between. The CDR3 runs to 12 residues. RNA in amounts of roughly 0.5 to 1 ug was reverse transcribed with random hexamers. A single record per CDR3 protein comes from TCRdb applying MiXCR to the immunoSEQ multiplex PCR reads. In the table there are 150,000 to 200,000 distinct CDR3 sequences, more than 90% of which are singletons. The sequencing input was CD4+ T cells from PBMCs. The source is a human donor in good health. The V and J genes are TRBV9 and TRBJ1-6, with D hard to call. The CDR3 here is CASSVGNSPLHF. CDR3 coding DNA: TGTGCCAGCAGCGTGGGAAATTCACCCCTCCACTTT.